This entry describes one T cell receptor beta chain. Its antigen is unidentified. Germline is not matched at one junction end, which may reflect a read error. The data were obtained in a study of beta chain features in type 1 diabetes. Notes on the study in general: Any PCR bias toward short templates would affect both groups alike. Healthy donors had naive, central memory and Treg TCRB repertoires that appeared less similar than those seen among patients.

CDR1 is GTSNPN and CDR2 is SVGIG in the germline V gene (reference sequence). This CDR3 spans 14 amino acids. The isolated RNA, all of it, was reverse transcribed, so expressed TCRB transcripts were what got sequenced. Data came from immunoSEQ multiplex PCR; TCRdb stores just in-frame clones and leaves some out. The data show about 300,000 clones, with roughly 8% seen just once and 1% held by the top ten. This receptor was obtained from a woman under 30 in good health. This chain connects TRBV30 to TRBJ1-4; the D is unclear. The specimen sequenced was central memory CD4+ T cells from blood. CDR3 bases: TGTGCTTGGAGAGGAGGGAACCCTAATGAAAAACTGTTTTTT. Translation gives CAWRGGNPNEKLFF.